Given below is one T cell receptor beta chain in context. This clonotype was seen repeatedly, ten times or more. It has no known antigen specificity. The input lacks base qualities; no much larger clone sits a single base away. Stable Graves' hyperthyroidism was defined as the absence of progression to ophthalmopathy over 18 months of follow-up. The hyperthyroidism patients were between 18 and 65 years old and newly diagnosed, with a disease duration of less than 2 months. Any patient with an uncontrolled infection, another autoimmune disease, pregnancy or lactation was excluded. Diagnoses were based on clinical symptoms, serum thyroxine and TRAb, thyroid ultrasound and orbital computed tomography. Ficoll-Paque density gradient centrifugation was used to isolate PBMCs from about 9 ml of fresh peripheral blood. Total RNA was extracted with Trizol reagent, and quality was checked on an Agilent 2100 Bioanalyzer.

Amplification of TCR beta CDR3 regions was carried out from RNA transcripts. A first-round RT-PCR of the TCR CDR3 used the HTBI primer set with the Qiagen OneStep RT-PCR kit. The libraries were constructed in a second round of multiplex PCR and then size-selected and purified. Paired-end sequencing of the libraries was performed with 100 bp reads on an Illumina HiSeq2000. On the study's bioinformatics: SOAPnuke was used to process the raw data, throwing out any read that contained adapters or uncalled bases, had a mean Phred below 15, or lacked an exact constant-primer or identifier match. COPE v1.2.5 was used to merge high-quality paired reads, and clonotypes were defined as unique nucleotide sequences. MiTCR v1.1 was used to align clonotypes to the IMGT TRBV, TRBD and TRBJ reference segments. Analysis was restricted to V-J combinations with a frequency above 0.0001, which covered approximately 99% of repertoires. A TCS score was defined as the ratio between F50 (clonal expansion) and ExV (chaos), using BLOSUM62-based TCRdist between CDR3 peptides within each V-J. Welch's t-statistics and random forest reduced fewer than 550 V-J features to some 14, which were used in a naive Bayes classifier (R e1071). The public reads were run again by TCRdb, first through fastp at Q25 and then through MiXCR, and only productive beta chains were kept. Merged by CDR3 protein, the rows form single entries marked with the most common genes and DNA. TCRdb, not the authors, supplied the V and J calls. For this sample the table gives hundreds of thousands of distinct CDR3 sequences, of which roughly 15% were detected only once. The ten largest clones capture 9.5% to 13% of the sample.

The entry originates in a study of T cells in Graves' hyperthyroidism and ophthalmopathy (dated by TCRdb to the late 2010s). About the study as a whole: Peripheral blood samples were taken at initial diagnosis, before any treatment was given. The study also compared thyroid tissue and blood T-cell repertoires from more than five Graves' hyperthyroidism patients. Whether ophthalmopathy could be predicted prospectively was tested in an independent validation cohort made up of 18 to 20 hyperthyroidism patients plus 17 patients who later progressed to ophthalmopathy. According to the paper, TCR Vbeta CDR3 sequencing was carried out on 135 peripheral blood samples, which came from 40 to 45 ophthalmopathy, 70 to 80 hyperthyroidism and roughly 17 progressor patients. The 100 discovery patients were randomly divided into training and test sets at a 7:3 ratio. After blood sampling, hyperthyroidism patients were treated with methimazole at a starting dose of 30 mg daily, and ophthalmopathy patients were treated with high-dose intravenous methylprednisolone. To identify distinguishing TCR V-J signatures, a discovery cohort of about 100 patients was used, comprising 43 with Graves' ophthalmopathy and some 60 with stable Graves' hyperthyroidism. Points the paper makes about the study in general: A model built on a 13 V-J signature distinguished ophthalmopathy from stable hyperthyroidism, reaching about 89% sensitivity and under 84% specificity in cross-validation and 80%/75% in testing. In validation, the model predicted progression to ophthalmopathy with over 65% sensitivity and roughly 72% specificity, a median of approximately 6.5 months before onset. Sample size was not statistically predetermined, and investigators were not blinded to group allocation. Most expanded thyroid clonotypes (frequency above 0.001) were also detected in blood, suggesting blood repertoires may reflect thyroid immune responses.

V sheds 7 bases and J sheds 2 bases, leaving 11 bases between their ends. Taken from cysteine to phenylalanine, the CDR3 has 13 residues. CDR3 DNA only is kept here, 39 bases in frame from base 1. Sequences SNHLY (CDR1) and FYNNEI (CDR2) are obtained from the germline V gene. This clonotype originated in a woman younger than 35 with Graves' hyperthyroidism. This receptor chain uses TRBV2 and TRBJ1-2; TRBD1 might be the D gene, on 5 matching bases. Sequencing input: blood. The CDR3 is CASIRQLNYGYTF. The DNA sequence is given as TGTGCCAGCATTCGACAGTTAAACTATGGCTACACCTTC.